The clone carrying this T cell receptor (beta chain) appeared many times. Antigen: not known. This sample is part of a study of T cell repertoires in cytomegalovirus infection. Across the study: Selection of CMV epitopes for the study included recently identified HLA-C-restricted and well-studied HLA-B-restricted ones. Based on public TCR beta signatures, there were indications of CMV infection and of a matching HLA type.

TCRdb re-derived calls from the reads in MiXCR, one entry per CDR3 protein. The repertoire holds some 920,000 distinct CDR3 sequences, with around 32% as singletons. General study findings and limits: There were HLA-C-restricted CMV-specific TCR beta clonotypes dominating the ex vivo response. Accumulated public TCR beta family frequency recognized individuals carrying CMV together with the relevant HLA.

V shed 4 bases, J shed 9 bases, and the junction held 9 bases outside the gene matches. Looked up from germline, CDR1 is SGHVS and CDR2 is FQNEAQ. The CDR3 contains 15 residues. The sequence was collected from a human donor in good health (CMV status not recorded). Some clones in this sample may be carry-over from other donors' samples. V and J are TRBV7-8 and TRBJ1-6; 7 bases agree with TRBD1. Material: cultured CD8+ T cells from PBMCs, obtained from culture after CMV antigen stimulation. The CDR3 nucleotides read TGTGCCAGCAGCTCCAGGACAGGCATTGGTTCACCCCTCCACTTT. Translation: CASSSRTGIGSPLHF.